Listed here are 13 T cell receptor beta chains from one sample, sequenced in a study of cytomegalovirus exposure and HLA in healthy donors. The PCR had 60 Vbeta and 13 Jbeta primers. The protocol was immunoSEQ multiplex PCR, while the TCRdb copy is restricted to in-frame clones and leaves out a portion. The sample consists of 120,000 or so clones, 60% to 85% of them appearing once. Sequencing used PBMCs. These receptors all come from a woman aged 40 to 55 in good health and CMV-seronegative.

Here the CDR3 reads CASSFYGDTQYF. The CDR3 nucleotides read TGTGCCAGCAGTTTTTACGGAGATACGCAGTATTTT. The gene calls are TRBV27 and TRBJ2-3, with no clear D. V was shortened by 3 bases and J by 5 bases, with 6 bases between the two germline ends. CDR1 is MNHEY, CDR2 SMNVEV, per germline (reference sequence). The length of the CDR3 is 12 residues.

This clone occurred a few times. The chain has TRBV18 and TRBJ1-6, with no clear D. This CDR3 has 14 amino acids. Trimming removed 6 bases from V and 9 bases from J, with 15 bases in between. The V gene's germline CDR1 is KGHSH and CDR2 LQKENI. CDR3 amino acids: CASSETSGSSPLHF. CDR3 nucleotides: TGTGCCAGCTCGGAGACTTCTGGAAGTTCACCCCTCCACTTT.

This clone was detected a few times. This sequence joins TRBV7-9 and TRBJ2-5, with D hard to call. The CDR3 loop spans 15 amino acids. V lost 3 bases and J 2 bases, leaving 13 bases between the germline ends. Germline lookup yields CDR1 SEHNR and CDR2 FQNEAQ (reference sequence). CDR3 sequence reads: CASSLRIRRQETQYF. The CDR3 bases are TGTGCCAGCAGCTTGAGGATCAGAAGGCAAGAGACCCAGTACTTC.

The chain employs TRBV4-2 and TRBJ1-1, with D maybe TRBD1 (6 bases). This CDR3 region has 15 residues. The V gene lost 1 base and the J gene lost 0 bases, with 9 bases spanning the gap. Germline V CDR1 and CDR2: LGHNA, YNFKEQ. The CDR3 loop reads CASSQGGGVNTEAFF. Here the CDR3 DNA reads TGTGCCAGCAGCCAAGGAGGGGGTGTGAACACTGAAGCTTTCTTT.

The V call is TRBV21-1, the J call TRBJ1-4. TRBV21-1 counts as a pseudogene. The CDR3 extends over 15 amino acids. The CDR3 region has the DNA TGTGCCAGCAGCAGGGAGCGGGGGCCGAGGAAAAAACTGTTTTTT. Its protein product is CASSRERGPRKKLFF.

A few counts support this clone. In DNA form, the CDR3 reads TGCGCCAGCAGTGAGATGGAGTCGGGGGAGCTGTTTTTT. Residues: CASSEMESGELFF. The chain links TRBV10-1 to TRBJ2-2; no definite D call. Germline V gives CDR1 WNHNN, CDR2 SYGVQD (reference sequence). V lost 2 bases to trimming and J lost 8 bases, with 9 bases between them. CDR3 length: 13 residues.

The CDR3 DNA sequence: TGCAGCGCTTTGGGACTAGCGAAGGCCACAGATACGCAGTATTTT. Translation: CSALGLAKATDTQYF. The rearrangement uses TRBV29-1 and TRBJ2-3, with TRBD2 matching over 10 bases. Germline V CDR1 and CDR2: SQVTM, ANQGSEA. J lost 2 bases, V lost 7 bases, and 9 bases had no gene match. CDR3 length: 15 residues.

The chain couples TRBV19 to TRBJ1-2, with a weak D call TRBD1 (5 bases). This CDR3 contains 12 residues. Germline lookup yields CDR1 LNHDA and CDR2 SQIVND (reference sequence). Trimming stripped 5 bases from V and 13 bases from J, with 17 bases between. The CDR3 region is CASSQGAAHFTF. Here the CDR3 DNA reads TGTGCCAGTAGTCAGGGTGCCGCTCATTTCACCTTC. Full variable domain (outside the CDR3, taken from reference TRBV19 and TRBJ1-2): DGGITQSPKYLFRKEGQNVTLSCEQNLNHDAMYWYRQDPGQGLRLIYYSQIVNDFQKGDIAEGYSVSREKKESFPLTVTSAQKNPTAFYLCASSQGAAHFTFGSGTRLTVV.

The V gene is TRBV28, the J gene TRBJ1-5, with 9 bases aligning to TRBD1. Germline V CDR1 and CDR2: MDHEN, SYDVKM. This CDR3 has 16 residues. After removal of 3 bases from V and 1 base from J, the junction contained 4 bases not matched to a gene. The CDR3, as DNA: TGTGCCAGCAGTTTGGCTGGACAGGGGAGCAATCAGCCCCAGCATTTT. The encoded protein is CASSLAGQGSNQPQHF.

This chain uses TRBV11-3 with TRBJ2-1; 8 bases agree with TRBD1. The CDR3 runs 14 residues. V lost 5 bases and J lost 4; bases outside the gene matches: 4. The germline V gene encodes CDR1 SGHNT and CDR2 YENEEA. CDR3 in DNA: TGTGCCAGCAGCCCGGGACAGGAATACAATGAGCAGTTCTTC. Translating it yields CASSPGQEYNEQFF.

V and J are TRBV20-1 and TRBJ1-2, with D possibly being TRBD1 (6 bases). Germline V lookup: CDR1 DFQATT, CDR2 SNEGSKA (reference sequence). Trimming shortened V by 5 bases and J by 3 bases, and 7 bases separated the two germline ends. This CDR3 has 11 residues. The CDR3 sequence: CSASGDYGYTF. The DNA of the CDR3 is TGCAGTGCTTCAGGGGACTATGGCTACACCTTC.

V usage is TRBV6-1 and J usage is TRBJ1-2; D remains ambiguous. Trimming removed 11 bases from V and 3 bases from J, with 16 bases in between. CDR3 length: 13 amino acids. Germline V CDR1 and CDR2: MNHNS, SASEGT. The CDR3 loop is CACRPGLDYGYTF. CDR3 nucleotides: TGTGCCTGCCGACCTGGACTGGACTATGGCTACACCTTC.

This chain uses TRBV19 with TRBJ2-5; 14 positions agree with TRBD2. The end of the DNA is better explained by TRBJ2-7, so the J call may be wrong. CDR1 LNHDA and CDR2 SQIVND come from the germline V gene (reference sequence). The CDR3 extends over 18 amino acids. DNA for the CDR3: TGTGCCAGTAGTCGTAAAACCGGCGGGACTAGCGGGAGACACGAGCAGTACTTC. As protein: CASSRKTGGTSGRHEQYF.